The present TCR beta chain was sequenced within a study of cytomegalovirus exposure and HLA in healthy donors. The study, taken as a whole, reports: Data from an earlier analysis indicated that most TCR beta V segments were productive either about 90% or about 30% of the time.

PCR involved 60 Vbeta and 13 Jbeta primers. Sequenced by immunoSEQ multiplex PCR; TCRdb stores in-frame clones only, minus some. The sample has about 230,000 clones, roughly 73% seen once; the top ten hold 0.47%. Comments on this clone: Its antigen remains unknown.

V gave up 4 bases and J gave up 5 bases, with 15 bases separating them. The germline gives CDR1 SGHAT, CDR2 FQNNGV. This CDR3 is 15 amino acids long. Input material: PBMCs. The sequence derives from a boy between 10 and 17 years old in good health and CMV-seronegative. The rearrangement uses TRBV11-2 and TRBJ2-1, with TRBD2 as a possible D gene (6 bases). The CDR3 region is CASSSAAEGNNEQFF. CDR3 bases: TGTGCCAGCAGCTCCGCCGCGGAGGGTAACAATGAGCAGTTCTTC.